The 30 T cell receptor beta chains listed next were all sequenced from one sample in a study of blood T cell repertoires in COVID-19 (dated by TCRdb to 2018 to 2021). The library came from the immunoSEQ multiplex PCR assay. The immuneACCESS repertoire file appears here via TCRdb, limited to in-frame rearrangements. These files lack a portion of the clones; in checked studies, under half of the deficit traces to unresolved V genes, and the cause of the others is not known. The sample table holds 90,000 to 150,000 clones, of which 75% to 85% were seen once. The top ten hold roughly an eighth of the sample. Material for sequencing was peripheral blood. The receptors stem from a human donor in a cohort sampled during active COVID-19.

V and J are TRBV10-1 and TRBJ2-5, with D possibly TRBD2 on 5 matching bases. Germline CDR1 is WNHNN and CDR2 is SYGVQD (reference sequence). V was clipped by 6 bases and J by 7 bases, with 12 bases between them. The CDR3 is 12 amino acids. In nucleotides, the CDR3 is TGCGCCAGCAGCCCGGGTGGGAGGACCCAGTACTTC. Translated, it gives CASSPGGRTQYF.

The genes are TRBV6-5 and TRBJ2-5; 7 nucleotides agree with TRBD1. The germline gives CDR1 MNHEY, CDR2 SVGAGI. The CDR3 loop spans 16 amino acids. The V and J ends lost 0 bases and 1 base, in that order; junction bases with no gene match: 5. CDR3 residues: CASSYSTGAFQETQYF. CDR3 sequence (DNA): TGTGCCAGCAGTTACTCTACAGGGGCCTTCCAAGAGACCCAGTACTTC.

The chain carries TRBV18 and TRBJ1-3; D unresolved. This CDR3 contains 14 residues. Germline CDR1 reads KGHSH; CDR2 reads LQKENI. V was trimmed by 2 bases and J by 1 base, leaving 6 bases between them. The CDR3 spells CASSPAGSGNTIYF. The CDR3 region has the DNA TGTGCCAGCTCACCAGCCGGGTCTGGAAACACCATATATTTT.

The V gene is TRBV19, the J gene TRBJ1-5, with D unclear. From germline, CDR1 is LNHDA and CDR2 SQIVND (reference sequence). Trimming removed 1 base from V and 0 bases from J, with 10 bases in between. This CDR3 contains 16 residues. The CDR3, as DNA: TGTGCCAGTAGTATAGTACCCGGGTTTAGCAATCAGCCCCAGCATTTT. Translated, it gives CASSIVPGFSNQPQHF.

This sequence joins TRBV5-1 and TRBJ2-5; 9 positions agree with TRBD1. Trimming took 4 bases from V and 5 from J; bases not matched to a gene: 6. CDR1 is SGHRS, CDR2 YFSETQ, per germline. The CDR3 covers 14 residues. The CDR3 spells CASSQGQGFETQYF. The CDR3 nucleotides are TGCGCCAGCAGCCAGGGACAGGGATTCGAGACCCAGTACTTC.

The chain has TRBV7-7 and TRBJ2-7; 7 bases fit TRBD2. The CDR3 runs 15 residues. Germline CDR1 SSHAT, CDR2 FNYEAQ (reference sequence). V was clipped by 5 bases and J by 2 bases; unmatched bases: 9. CDR3 amino acids: CASSHSAGTPYEQYF. CDR3 nucleotides: TGTGCCAGCAGCCACTCAGCGGGGACCCCCTACGAGCAGTACTTC.

The chain carries TRBV10-2 and TRBJ2-1, with 10 bases aligning to TRBD2. This CDR3 spans 14 amino acids. J gave up 7 bases and V 6 bases, and 6 bases lay outside the gene matches. The germline gives CDR1 WSHSY, CDR2 SAAADI. The CDR3 region is CASRSLAGVNEQFF. CDR3 in DNA: TGCGCCAGCAGAAGTCTAGCGGGGGTAAATGAGCAGTTCTTC.

This clone was recorded only once. The J gene is TRBJ1-1, the V gene TRBV11-1, with TRBD1 matching over 8 bases. J lost 1 base, V lost 2 bases, and 6 bases had no gene match. There are 16 residues in the CDR3. Per the germline V gene, CDR1 is SGHAT and CDR2 is FQDESV (reference sequence). The CDR3 sequence: CASSLRQGRRNTEAFF. Here the CDR3 DNA reads TGTGCCAGCAGCTTACGACAGGGGCGGCGGAACACTGAAGCTTTCTTT.

The chain employs TRBV6-6 and TRBJ1-5; a weak D match, TRBD1 (5 bases). Between the trimmed V and J ends, which lost 7 bases and 5 bases, there was a span of 18 bases. Per the germline V gene, CDR1 is MNHNY and CDR2 is SVGAGI (reference sequence). This CDR3 is built from 15 residues. In DNA, the CDR3 is TGTGCCAGCACCCCATTTGGCAGGGAGGATCAGCCCCAGCATTTT. It encodes CASTPFGREDQPQHF.

This chain joins TRBV7-2 and TRBJ1-2, with TRBD1 as a possible D gene (5 bases). CDR1 SGHTA and CDR2 FQGNSA come from the germline V gene. V was shortened by 5 bases and J by 2 bases, with 12 bases between the two germline ends. CDR3 length: 14 residues. DNA of the CDR3: TGTGCCAGCAGCCCCGGGGGGGGGAACTATGGCTACACCTTC. This encodes CASSPGGGNYGYTF. The full variable domain, in which reference TRBV7-2 and TRBJ1-2 provide the parts outside the CDR3, is GAGVSQSPSNKVTEKGKDVELRCDPISGHTALYWYRQSLGQGLEFLIYFQGNSAPDKSGLPSDRFSAERTGGSVSTLTIQRTQQEDSAVYLCASSPGGGNYGYTFGSGTRLTVV.

CDR3 coding DNA: TGTGCCAGCAGCTTAGGACTCGGACAGGGGCTGGATACGCAGTATTTT. Its protein is CASSLGLGQGLDTQYF. This chain links TRBV11-2 with TRBJ2-3, with 9 nucleotides matching TRBD1. The germline CDR1 and CDR2 sequences are SGHAT and FQNNGV. V gave up 1 base and J gave up 6 bases; unmatched junction bases: 8. The CDR3 extends over 16 amino acids.

V usage is TRBV7-9 and J usage is TRBJ1-6; D is uncertain. Trimming removed 0 bases from V and 5 bases from J, with 5 bases in between. The CDR3 length is 14 residues. Germline V gene lookup returns CDR1 SEHNR and CDR2 FQNEAQ (reference sequence). CDR3 DNA: TGTGCCAGCAGCTTAGCGCAGAATAATTCACCCCTCCACTTT. Translation: CASSLAQNNSPLHF. The full variable domain, in which reference TRBV7-9 and TRBJ1-6 provide the parts outside the CDR3, is DTGVSQNPRHKITKRGQNVTFRCDPISEHNRLYWYRQTLGQGPEFLTYFQNEAQLEKSRLLSDRFSAERPKGSFSTLEIQRTEQGDSAMYLCASSLAQNNSPLHFGNGTRLTVT.

V gene TRBV6-5 combines with J gene TRBJ2-2, with D perhaps TRBD2 (6 bases). The germline V and J ends were trimmed by 8 bases and 1 base, with 11 bases remaining between them. This CDR3 is 14 amino acids long. Germline V gene sequence: CDR1 MNHEY, CDR2 SVGAGI. CDR3 DNA sequence: TGTGCCAGCCGGTTTAGCGGGAACACCGGGGAGCTGTTTTTT. As protein: CASRFSGNTGELFF.

Details on this clone: Within the sample, other DNA sequences also encode this same CDR3. The chain joins TRBV7-2 to TRBJ2-2, with TRBD2 matching over 8 bases. Per germline, CDR1 SGHTA and CDR2 FQGNSA. This CDR3 is built from 16 residues. Trimming took 2 bases from V and 0 from J; bases not matched to a gene: 2. Here the CDR3 DNA reads TGTGCCAGCAGCTTAACTAGCGGAGCGAACACCGGGGAGCTGTTTTTT. Protein sequence: CASSLTSGANTGELFF.

This chain joins TRBV5-1 and TRBJ2-5; a weak D match, TRBD2 (5 bases). CDR3 length: 15 residues. Trimming removed 0 bases from V and 3 bases from J, with 12 bases in between. The germline CDR1 and CDR2 sequences are SGHRS and YFSETQ. The CDR3 loop reads CASSLGWGEEETQYF. The CDR3 DNA follows: TGCGCCAGCAGCTTGGGCTGGGGAGAGGAAGAGACCCAGTACTTC.

The chain couples TRBV7-9 to TRBJ1-1; 9 positions agree with TRBD1. The V gene end was trimmed by 0 bases and the J gene end by 3 bases; junction bases not matched to a gene: 2. The CDR3 is 15 amino acids. Per germline, CDR1 SEHNR and CDR2 FQNEAQ (reference sequence). CDR3 in DNA: TGTGCCAGCAGCTTAGCGACAGGGGGGGACACTGAAGCTTTCTTT. Its protein product is CASSLATGGDTEAFF.

This chain uses TRBV18 with TRBJ2-3; D gene ambiguous. Germline CDR1 KGHSH, CDR2 LQKENI. The V end lost 3 bases, the J end lost 2 bases, and 12 bases lay between the germline ends. There are 15 residues in the CDR3. The chain's CDR3 is CASSPQRKDTDTQYF. CDR3 bases: TGTGCCAGCTCACCTCAGCGAAAGGACACAGATACGCAGTATTTT.

This clone was found many times. The sample has other DNA sequences that encode this CDR3 too. This chain links TRBV7-9 with TRBJ2-3; D may be TRBD2 (5 bases). V was shortened by 1 base and J by 0 bases, with 8 bases between the two germline ends. In germline, CDR1 is SEHNR, CDR2 FQNEAQ (reference sequence). The CDR3 runs to 15 residues. The CDR3 nucleotides read TGTGCCAGCAGCTTAGTGACGGGAAGCACAGATACGCAGTATTTT. Its protein product is CASSLVTGSTDTQYF.

The V gene is TRBV6-5, the J gene TRBJ1-5, with TRBD1 matching over 8 bases. V was pared by 6 bases and J by 3 bases, with 4 bases of the junction left unmatched. The CDR3 consists of 14 residues. Germline V CDR1 and CDR2: MNHEY, SVGAGI. The CDR3 bases are TGTGCCAGCAGGGGGACAGGCTACAATCAGCCCCAGCATTTT. It is translated as CASRGTGYNQPQHF.

V gene TRBV6-5 combines with J gene TRBJ2-5; tentatively, D is TRBD2 (6 bases). Trimming pared 0 bases from V and 5 bases from J, leaving 10 bases between. The CDR3 runs 14 residues. In germline, CDR1 is MNHEY, CDR2 SVGAGI. The CDR3 bases are TGTGCCAGCAGTTACTCGGGGGGATGGGAGACCCAGTACTTC. Protein: CASSYSGGWETQYF.

The chain recombines TRBV7-2 with TRBJ2-1, with 7 nucleotides matching TRBD2. CDR3 length: 16 residues. The ends lost 6 bases at V and 0 bases at J; junction bases unmatched: 8. Germline V gives CDR1 SGHTA, CDR2 FQGNSA. CDR3 loop: CASSSSGYSSYNEQFF. Written as DNA, the CDR3 is TGTGCCAGCAGTTCTAGCGGCTACAGCTCCTACAATGAGCAGTTCTTC.

The genes are TRBV10-1 and TRBJ2-1, with a possible D match to TRBD2 (5 bases). Germline lookup yields CDR1 WNHNN and CDR2 SYGVQD (reference sequence). There are 13 residues in the CDR3. The V and J ends lost 6 bases and 5 bases respectively, with 11 bases between them. The CDR3 bases are TGCGCCAGCAGCGCCTCGGGGAACAATGAGCAGTTCTTC. It codes for CASSASGNNEQFF.

The chain's CDR3 is CASSYYGTGRQETQYF. DNA for the CDR3: TGTGCCAGCAGTTACTATGGGACAGGGCGGCAAGAGACCCAGTACTTC. J is TRBJ2-5 and V is TRBV6-2 or TRBV6-3; 9 bases align to TRBD1. The length of the CDR3 is 16 residues. The junction had 5 bases not matched to a gene; V was cut back by 1 base and J by 2 bases. Germline loops: CDR1 MNHEY, CDR2 SVGEGT.

This chain uses TRBV7-2 with TRBJ2-3; 10 nucleotides agree with TRBD1. Germline trimming cut 5 bases from V and 4 bases from J; bases unmatched to any gene: 9. This CDR3 has 16 amino acids. Germline V gene data show CDR1 as SGHTA and CDR2 as FQGNSA. CDR3 sequence (DNA): TGTGCCAGCAGCCGGGCAGACAGGGGGCTGGCAGATACGCAGTATTTT. This gives the protein CASSRADRGLADTQYF.

This clone was seen a few times. The chain employs TRBV5-4 and TRBJ2-2; 7 bases map to TRBD2. This CDR3 contains 13 residues. The V gene's germline CDR1 is SGHNT and CDR2 YYREEE (reference sequence). The trim removed 1 base at V and 11 bases at J, leaving 5 bases unmatched. This CDR3 reads CASSLNGEGELFF. In DNA, the CDR3 is TGTGCCAGCAGCTTGAATGGGGAGGGCGAGCTGTTTTTT.

The chain combines TRBV5-1 with TRBJ1-2, with 8 bases lining up with TRBD1. The V segment lost 0 bases and the J segment 8 bases; nucleotides outside the gene matches: 3. Germline CDR1 SGHRS, CDR2 YFSETQ. CDR3 length: 13 residues. The CDR3: CASSLAGGDGYTF. The DNA of the CDR3 is TGCGCCAGCAGCTTGGCAGGGGGCGACGGCTACACCTTC.

Concerning this clone itself: Other DNA sequences in this sample translate to the same CDR3. The V gene is TRBV5-4, the J gene TRBJ2-5; weak D call: TRBD1 (5 bases). Germline loops: CDR1 SGHNT, CDR2 YYREEE (reference sequence). The ends were cut back, 0 bases at V and 5 bases at J, with 11 bases in the middle. The CDR3 loop spans 14 amino acids. The CDR3, as DNA: TGTGCCAGCAGCTTGGGGCAGGGTGGGGAGACCCAGTACTTC. Translating gives CASSLGQGGETQYF.

As regards this clone: One junction end does not reproduce the germline sequence, and a read error may be involved. The V and J genes are TRBV10-3 and TRBJ2-1, with TRBD2 identical over 9 bases. Germline V gene sequence: CDR1 ENHRY, CDR2 SYGVKD. This CDR3 contains 14 residues. This chain's CDR3 is CAIRGTSSHNEQFF. Written as DNA, the CDR3 is TGTGCCATCAGGGGGACTAGCTCCCACAATGAGCAGTTCTTC.

J is TRBJ2-1 and V is TRBV6-6; possibly TRBD2 for D (5 bases). The V gene's germline CDR1 is MNHNY and CDR2 SVGAGI (reference sequence). Trimming cost V 7 bases and J 8 bases, with 9 bases left between them. The CDR3 spans 11 residues. The CDR3 loop is CASMLRDEQFF. DNA for the CDR3: TGTGCCAGCATGTTGCGGGATGAGCAGTTCTTC.

V gene TRBV18 combines with J gene TRBJ2-1; 10 bases map to TRBD2. Germline values: CDR1 KGHSH, CDR2 LQKENI. This CDR3 contains 17 residues. Trimming cost V 2 bases and J 8 bases; bases outside gene matches: 12. The CDR3 loop is CASSPSMASGGRDEQFF. CDR3 sequence (DNA): TGTGCCAGCTCACCAAGTATGGCTAGCGGGGGAAGAGATGAGCAGTTCTTC.